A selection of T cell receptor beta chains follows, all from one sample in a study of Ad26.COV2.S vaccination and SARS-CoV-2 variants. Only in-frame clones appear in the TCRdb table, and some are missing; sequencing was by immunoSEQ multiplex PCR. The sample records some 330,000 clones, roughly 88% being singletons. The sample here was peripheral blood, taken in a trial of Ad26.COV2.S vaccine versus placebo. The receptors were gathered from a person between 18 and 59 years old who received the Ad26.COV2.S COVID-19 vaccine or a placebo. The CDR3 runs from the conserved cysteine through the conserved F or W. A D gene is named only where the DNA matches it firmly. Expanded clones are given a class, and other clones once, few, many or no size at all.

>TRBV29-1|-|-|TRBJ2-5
TGCAGCGTTTCTGGAAGAAATATTAGAGAGACCCAGTACTTC
CSVSGRNIRETQYF
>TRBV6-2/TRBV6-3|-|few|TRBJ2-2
TGTGCCAGCAGTCAAGGGGACCCCGGGGAGCTGTTTTTT
CASSQGDPGELFF
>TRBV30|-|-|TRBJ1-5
TGTGCCTGGAGTGTACAAAGTTCGGGGGCTGGAAATCAGCCCCAGCATTTT
CAWSVQSSGAGNQPQHF
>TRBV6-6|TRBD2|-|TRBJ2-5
TGTGCCAGCAGTTTAGCGGGAACCAAAGAGACCCAGTACTTC
CASSLAGTKETQYF
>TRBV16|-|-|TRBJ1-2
TGTGCCAGCACGGAATCCCGATCCGGTCGCTACACCTTC
CASTESRSGRYTF
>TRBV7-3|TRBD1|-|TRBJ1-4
TGTGCCAGCAGCTTAAGGAGTGTCAGGGGGCAGGATGAAAAACTGTTTTTT
CASSLRSVRGQDEKLFF
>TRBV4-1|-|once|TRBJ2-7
TGCGCCAGCAGCCCAACTTTGGCGGGGATGAGCTCCTACGAGCAGTACTTC
CASSPTLAGMSSYEQYF
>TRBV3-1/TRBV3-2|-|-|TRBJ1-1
TGTGCCAGCAGCCAAGTAGGGACACAGAACACTGAAGCTTTCTTT
CASSQVGTQNTEAFF
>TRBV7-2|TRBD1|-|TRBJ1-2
TGTGCCAGCAGCCCAGGGGGCGGCTATGGCTACACCTTC
CASSPGGGYGYTF
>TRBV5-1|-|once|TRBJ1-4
TGCGCCAGCAGAAAACAGCCTGCAACTAATGAAAAACTGTTTTTT
CASRKQPATNEKLFF
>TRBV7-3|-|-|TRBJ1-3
TGTGCCAGCAGCTCCGGCGGAGGGGCAGACACCATATATTTT
CASSSGGGADTIYF
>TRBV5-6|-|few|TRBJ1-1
TGTGCCAGCAGCTTAAGGGGTGGAGTAAGTACTGAAGCTTTCTTT
CASSLRGGVSTEAFF
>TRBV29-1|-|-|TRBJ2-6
TGCAGCGTTGTTGCGGGGGCCAACGTCCTGACTTTC
CSVVAGANVLTF
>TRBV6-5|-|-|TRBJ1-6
TGTGCCAGCACCCTGGGGGGCTCCTATAATTCACCCCTCCACTTT
CASTLGGSYNSPLHF
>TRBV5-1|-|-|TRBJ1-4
TGCGCCAGCAGCCCCGTCGGGGGGCCCGAAGAAAAACTGTTTTTT
CASSPVGGPEEKLFF
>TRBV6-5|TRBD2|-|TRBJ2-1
TGTGCCACGACCCCGGGAGGGCCGTACAATGAGCAGTTCTTC
CATTPGGPYNEQFF
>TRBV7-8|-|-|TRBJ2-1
TGTGCCAGCAGCCTTGACTATGGTGAGCAGTTCTTC
CASSLDYGEQFF
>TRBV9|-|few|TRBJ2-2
TGTGCCGGAGCTAAGGACAGCTTCGGGGAGCTGTTTTTT
CAGAKDSFGELFF
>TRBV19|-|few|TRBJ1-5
TGTGCCAGTAGTAAGGGCAATCAGCCCCAGCATTTT
CASSKGNQPQHF